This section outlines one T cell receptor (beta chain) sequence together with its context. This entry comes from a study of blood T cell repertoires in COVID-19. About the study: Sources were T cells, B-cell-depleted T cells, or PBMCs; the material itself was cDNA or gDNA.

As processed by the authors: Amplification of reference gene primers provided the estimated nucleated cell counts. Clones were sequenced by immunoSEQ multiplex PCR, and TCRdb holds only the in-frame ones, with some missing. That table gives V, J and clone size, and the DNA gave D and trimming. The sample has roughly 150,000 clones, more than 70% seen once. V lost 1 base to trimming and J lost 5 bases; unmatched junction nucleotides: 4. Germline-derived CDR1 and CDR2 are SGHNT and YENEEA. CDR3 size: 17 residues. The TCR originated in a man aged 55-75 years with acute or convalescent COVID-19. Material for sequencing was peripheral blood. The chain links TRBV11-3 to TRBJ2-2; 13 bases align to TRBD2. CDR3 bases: TGTGCCAGCAGCTTAGGGACTAGCGGGGGCCGTACCGGGGAGCTGTTTTTT. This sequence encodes CASSLGTSGGRTGELFF.